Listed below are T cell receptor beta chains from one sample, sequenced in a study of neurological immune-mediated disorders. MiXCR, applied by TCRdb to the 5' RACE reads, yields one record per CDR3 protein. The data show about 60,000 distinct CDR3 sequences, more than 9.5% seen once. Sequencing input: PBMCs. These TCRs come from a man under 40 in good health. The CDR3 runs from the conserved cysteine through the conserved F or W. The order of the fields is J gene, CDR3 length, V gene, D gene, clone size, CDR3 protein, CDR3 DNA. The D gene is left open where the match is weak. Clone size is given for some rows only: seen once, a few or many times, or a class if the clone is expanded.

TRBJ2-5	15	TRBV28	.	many	CASSLTGGRQETQYF	TGTGCCAGCAGTTTAACGGGGGGCCGGCAAGAGACCCAGTACTTC
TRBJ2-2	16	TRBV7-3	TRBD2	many	CASRLAGGPNTGELFF	TGTGCCAGCAGGCTAGCGGGAGGGCCAAACACCGGGGAGCTGTTTTTT
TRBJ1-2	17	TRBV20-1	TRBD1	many	CSARVPPGQGPGYGYTF	TGCAGTGCTAGAGTCCCACCGGGACAGGGGCCGGGGTATGGCTACACCTTC
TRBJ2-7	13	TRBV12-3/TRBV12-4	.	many	CASSSTGSYEQYF	TGTGCCAGCAGTTCGACAGGTTCATACGAGCAGTACTTC
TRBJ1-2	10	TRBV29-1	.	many	CSVQGYGYTF	TGCAGCGTCCAAGGGTATGGCTACACCTTC
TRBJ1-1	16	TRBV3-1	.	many	CASSQGGSGFDTEAFF	TGTGCCAGCAGCCAAGGTGGTTCAGGTTTTGACACTGAAGCTTTCTTT
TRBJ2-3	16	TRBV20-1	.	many	CSVTYARAASTDTQYF	TGCAGTGTCACGTACGCTCGAGCGGCCTCCACAGATACGCAGTATTTT
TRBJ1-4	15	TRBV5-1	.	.	CASSLVPGNNENLFF	TGCGCCAGCAGCTTGGTACCAGGGAATAATGAAAACCTGTTTTTT
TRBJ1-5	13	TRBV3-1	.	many	CASSQVPTQPQHF	TGTGCCAGCAGCCAAGTCCCTACTCAGCCCCAGCATTTT
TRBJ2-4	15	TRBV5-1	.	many	CASNEGGVGKNIQYF	TGCGCCAGCAACGAGGGGGGGGTAGGCAAAAACATTCAGTACTTC
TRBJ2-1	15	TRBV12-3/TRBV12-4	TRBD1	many	CASSSTGGSYNEQFF	TGTGCCAGCAGTTCTACAGGGGGCTCCTACAATGAGCAGTTCTTC
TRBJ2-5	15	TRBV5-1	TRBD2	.	CASSLVLAGGETQYF	TGCGCCAGCAGCTTGGTCCTAGCGGGCGGGGAGACCCAGTACTTC
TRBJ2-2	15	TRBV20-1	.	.	CSALARLGDTGELFF	TGCAGTGCCCTAGCGAGACTAGGAGACACCGGGGAGCTGTTTTTT
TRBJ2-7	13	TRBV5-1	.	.	CASSVSPRDEQYF	TGCGCCAGCAGCGTAAGCCCACGGGATGAGCAGTACTTC
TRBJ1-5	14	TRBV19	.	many	CASSIQGGNQPQHF	TGTGCCAGTAGTATTCAGGGTGGCAATCAGCCCCAGCATTTT
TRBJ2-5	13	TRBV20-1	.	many	CSARRAGAETQYF	TGCAGTGCTAGACGTGCGGGGGCGGAGACCCAGTACTTC
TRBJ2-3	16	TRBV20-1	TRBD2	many	CSARPPGTSWTDTQYF	TGCAGTGCTAGGCCCCCCGGGACTAGCTGGACAGATACGCAGTATTTT
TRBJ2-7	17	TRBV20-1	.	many	CSARDLWVAQPSYEQYF	TGCAGTGCTAGAGATCTCTGGGTAGCGCAACCATCCTACGAGCAGTACTTC
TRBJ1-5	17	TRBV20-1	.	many	CSARDAQPGKDSQPQHF	TGCAGTGCTAGAGATGCCCAGCCCGGAAAGGACAGTCAGCCCCAGCATTTT
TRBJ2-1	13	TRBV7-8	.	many	CASSTGRNNEQFF	TGTGCCAGCAGCACGGGACGTAACAATGAGCAGTTCTTC
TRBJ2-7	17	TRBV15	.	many	CATSRAQVGGGSYEQYF	TGTGCCACCAGCAGAGCCCAGGTGGGCGGCGGGTCCTACGAGCAGTACTTC
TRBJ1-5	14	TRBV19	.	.	CASSPRTFHQPQHF	TGTGCCAGTAGTCCTCGGACATTCCATCAGCCCCAGCATTTT
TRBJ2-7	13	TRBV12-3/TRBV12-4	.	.	CASSLTDGYEQYF	TGTGCCAGCAGTTTAACCGACGGCTACGAGCAGTACTTC
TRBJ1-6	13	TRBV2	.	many	CASSDPPNSPLHF	TGTGCCAGCAGTGATCCCCCTAATTCACCCCTCCACTTT
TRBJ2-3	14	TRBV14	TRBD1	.	CDSSKGTGADTQYF	TGTGACAGCAGCAAAGGCACAGGGGCAGATACGCAGTATTTT
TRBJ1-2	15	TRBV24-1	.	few	CATSDFNGVSDGYTF	TGTGCCACCAGTGATTTCAATGGGGTCTCTGATGGCTACACCTTC
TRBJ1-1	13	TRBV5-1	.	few	CASSLQAPGPAFF	TGCGCCAGCAGCTTACAGGCCCCGGGCCCAGCTTTCTTT
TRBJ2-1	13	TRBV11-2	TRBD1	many	CASSVGTDNEQFF	TGTGCCAGCAGCGTCGGGACAGATAATGAGCAGTTCTTC
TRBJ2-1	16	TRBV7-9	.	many	CASSLVGGGINNEQFF	TGTGCCAGCAGCTTAGTCGGCGGAGGGATAAACAATGAGCAGTTCTTC
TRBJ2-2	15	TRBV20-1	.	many	CSARDVTEYTGELFF	TGCAGTGCGAGGGACGTGACGGAATACACCGGGGAGCTGTTTTTT